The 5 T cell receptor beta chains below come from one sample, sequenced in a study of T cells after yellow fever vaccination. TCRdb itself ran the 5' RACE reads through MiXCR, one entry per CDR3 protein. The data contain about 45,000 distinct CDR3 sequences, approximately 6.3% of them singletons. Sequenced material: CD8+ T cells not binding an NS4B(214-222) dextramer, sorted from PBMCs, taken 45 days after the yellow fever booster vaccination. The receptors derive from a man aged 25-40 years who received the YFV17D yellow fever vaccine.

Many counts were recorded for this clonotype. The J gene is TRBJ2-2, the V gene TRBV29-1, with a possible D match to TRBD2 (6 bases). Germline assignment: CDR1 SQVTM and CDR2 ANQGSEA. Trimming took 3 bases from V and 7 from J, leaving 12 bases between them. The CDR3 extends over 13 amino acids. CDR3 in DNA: TGCAGCGTTGAGGAGGGCCGAGTCGGGGAGCTGTTTTTT. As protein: CSVEEGRVGELFF.

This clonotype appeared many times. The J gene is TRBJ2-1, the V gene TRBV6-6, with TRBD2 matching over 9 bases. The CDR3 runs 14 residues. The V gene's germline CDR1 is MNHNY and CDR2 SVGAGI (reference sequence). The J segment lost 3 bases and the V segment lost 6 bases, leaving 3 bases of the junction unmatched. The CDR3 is CASRLAGLYNEQFF. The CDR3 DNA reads TGTGCCAGCAGGCTAGCGGGACTCTACAATGAGCAGTTCTTC.

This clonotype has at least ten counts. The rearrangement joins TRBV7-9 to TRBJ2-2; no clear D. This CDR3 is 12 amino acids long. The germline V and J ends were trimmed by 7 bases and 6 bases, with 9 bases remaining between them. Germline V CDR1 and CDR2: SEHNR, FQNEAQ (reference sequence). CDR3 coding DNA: TGTGCCAGCAATATTGGCGCCGGGGAGCTGTTTTTT. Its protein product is CASNIGAGELFF.

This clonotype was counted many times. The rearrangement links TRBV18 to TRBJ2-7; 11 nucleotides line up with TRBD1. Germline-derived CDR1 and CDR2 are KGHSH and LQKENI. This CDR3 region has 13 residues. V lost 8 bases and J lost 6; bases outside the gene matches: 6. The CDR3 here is CASHRDRGSEQYF. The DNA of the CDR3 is TGTGCCAGCCACCGGGACAGGGGGTCCGAGCAGTACTTC. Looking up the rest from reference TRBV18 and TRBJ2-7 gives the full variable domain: NAGVMQNPRHLVRRRGQEARLRCSPMKGHSHVYWYRQLPEEGLKFMVYLQKENIIDESGMPKERFSAEFPKEGPSILRIQQVVRGDSAAYFCASHRDRGSEQYFGPGTRLTVT.

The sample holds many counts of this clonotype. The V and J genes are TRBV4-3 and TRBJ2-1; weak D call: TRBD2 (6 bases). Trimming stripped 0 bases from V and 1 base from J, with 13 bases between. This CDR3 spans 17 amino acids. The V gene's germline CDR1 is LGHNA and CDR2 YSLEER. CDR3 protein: CASSQDSPSASYNEQFF. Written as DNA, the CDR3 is TGCGCCAGCAGCCAAGATTCCCCTAGCGCTTCCTACAATGAGCAGTTCTTC.